A single sample is the source of the 24 T cell receptor beta chains below, sequenced in a study of blood T cell repertoires in COVID-19. This table comes from immunoSEQ multiplex PCR, and its TCRdb copy is limited to in-frame clones, with some not included. The data contain 150,000 or so clones, about 87% of them singletons. The material sequenced was peripheral blood. The receptors originated from a man aged 60 to 69 with acute or convalescent COVID-19.

The chain joins TRBV30 to TRBJ1-2; 8 bases line up with TRBD1. In germline, CDR1 is GTSNPN, CDR2 SVGIG (reference sequence). Trimming removed 5 bases from V and 2 bases from J; junction bases left unmatched: 4. This CDR3 spans 13 amino acids. The CDR3 region is CAWVRQGNYGYTF. CDR3 DNA: TGTGCCTGGGTCAGACAGGGGAACTATGGCTACACCTTC. Full variable domain (missing parts from reference TRBV30 and TRBJ1-2): SQTIHQWPATLVQPVGSPLSLECTVEGTSNPNLYWYRQAAGRGLQLLFYSVGIGQISSEVPQNLSASRPQDRQFILSSKKLLLSDSGFYLCAWVRQGNYGYTFGSGTRLTVV.

The genes are TRBV5-4 and TRBJ2-6; a possible D gene is TRBD1 (5 bases). Per germline, CDR1 SGHNT and CDR2 YYREEE (reference sequence). The CDR3 is 15 residues long. Between the trimmed V and J ends, which lost 4 bases and 1 base, there was a span of 9 bases. CDR3 in amino acids: CASSLSGSGANVLTF. In DNA, the CDR3 is TGTGCCAGCAGCCTGTCAGGGTCTGGGGCCAACGTCCTGACTTTC.

The J gene is TRBJ1-3, the V gene TRBV5-6; 9 nucleotides match TRBD1. V trimming: 6 bases; J trimming: 0 bases; junction bases outside the gene matches: 7. The CDR3 length is 16 residues. Germline V gene data show CDR1 as SGHDT and CDR2 as YYEEEE. CDR3 sequence (DNA): TGTGCCAGCACCCGCCTGGGACAGGGCTCTGGAAACACCATATATTTT. It yields the protein CASTRLGQGSGNTIYF.

This clone was seen only a few times. The chain couples TRBV5-1 to TRBJ2-5; 7 bases agree with TRBD1. This CDR3 comprises 16 residues. Trimming took 4 bases from V and 2 from J; bases not matched to a gene: 11. Germline CDR1 reads SGHRS; CDR2 reads YFSETQ. The CDR3 sequence: CASSAPLPGGQETQYF. As DNA, the CDR3 is TGCGCCAGCAGCGCGCCCCTTCCAGGGGGTCAAGAGACCCAGTACTTC.

V is TRBV2 and J is TRBJ1-2, with D perhaps TRBD1 (5 bases). Trimming left V 6 bases short and J 4 bases short, with 18 bases between. CDR3 length: 15 amino acids. Germline CDR1 SNHLY, CDR2 FYNNEI. The CDR3 nucleotides are TGTGCCAGCAGGGGCGGGGCCCGAACATCCTATGGCTACACCTTC. Amino acids: CASRGGARTSYGYTF.

This clone was seen once. This CDR3 is also generated by other DNA sequences in the sample. The chain links TRBV11-2 to TRBJ1-5; no firm D call. The CDR3 runs to 13 residues. Per the germline V gene, CDR1 is SGHAT and CDR2 is FQNNGV. The V gene lost 0 bases and the J gene lost 4 bases, with 4 bases spanning the gap. The CDR3 here is CASSLDRNQPQHF. Here the CDR3 DNA reads TGTGCCAGCAGCTTAGATAGAAATCAGCCCCAGCATTTT.

This chain uses TRBV9 with TRBJ2-6; D is unresolved. V lost 4 bases and J lost 0, with 2 bases in between. The length of the CDR3 is 13 residues. CDR1 and CDR2 (germline): SGDLS, YYNGEE. The CDR3 spells CASSYSGANVLTF. The DNA for the CDR3 is TGTGCCAGCAGCTACTCTGGGGCCAACGTCCTGACTTTC.

This chain uses TRBV28 with TRBJ2-3; 11 bases map to TRBD2. CDR1 and CDR2 (germline): MDHEN, SYDVKM. V shed 6 bases and J 4 bases; nucleotides not matched to a gene: 9. The CDR3 covers 16 residues. The CDR3 nucleotides read TGTGCCAGCAGGGATACTAGCGGGGGTCGGGCAGATACGCAGTATTTT. Amino acids: CASRDTSGGRADTQYF.

The chain has TRBV4-3 and TRBJ2-2; D ambiguous. Trimming cost V 1 base and J 0 bases, with 6 bases left between them. Germline V gene data show CDR1 as LGHNA and CDR2 as YSLEER. This CDR3 region has 15 residues. CDR3 sequence (DNA): TGCGCCAGCAGCCAAGTTATAGCGAACACCGGGGAGCTGTTTTTT. It translates to CASSQVIANTGELFF.

The rearrangement links TRBV2 to TRBJ1-5, with 9 nucleotides matching TRBD1. The CDR3 is 14 residues long. Germline V gives CDR1 SNHLY, CDR2 FYNNEI. The junction had 8 bases not matched to a gene; V was cut back by 8 bases and J by 6 bases. CDR3 nucleotide sequence: TGTGCCAGCCAAGGGACAGGGATCGGTCAGCCCCAGCATTTT. Protein product: CASQGTGIGQPQHF.

The gene calls are TRBV30 and TRBJ1-5, with TRBD1 identical over 9 bases. V dropped 1 base and J dropped 5; count of bases not matched to a gene: 6. The CDR3 loop spans 15 amino acids. Per germline, CDR1 GTSNPN and CDR2 SVGIG (reference sequence). CDR3 residues: CAWSGTGEAHQPQHF. In DNA form, the CDR3 reads TGTGCCTGGAGTGGGACAGGGGAAGCTCATCAGCCCCAGCATTTT.

This clone is a singleton in its sample. The CDR3 coding sequence is TGTGCCAGCAGCTTAGTAGCTTCCTCGAATTCACCCCTCCACTTT. Translated: CASSLVASSNSPLHF. The V gene is TRBV7-9, the J gene TRBJ1-6; the D is unclear. Germline lookup yields CDR1 SEHNR and CDR2 FQNEAQ (reference sequence). Deletions cut 1 base from V and 7 bases from J, with 11 bases between. The CDR3 sequence is 15 residues long.

The chain carries TRBV30 and TRBJ1-5; TRBD1 matches at 8 bases. Unmatched junction bases numbered 4, after V lost 3 bases and J lost 0 bases. Germline values: CDR1 GTSNPN, CDR2 SVGIG (reference sequence). CDR3 length equals 15 residues. CDR3 sequence reads: CAWSPDRDSNQPQHF. CDR3 bases: TGTGCCTGGAGCCCGGACAGGGATAGCAATCAGCCCCAGCATTTT.

The J gene is TRBJ2-3, the V gene TRBV6-6; D is perhaps TRBD2 (6 bases). The germline V gene has CDR1 MNHNY and CDR2 SVGAGI (reference sequence). The length of the CDR3 is 15 residues. The germline V and J ends were trimmed by 6 bases and 4 bases, with 17 bases remaining between them. The CDR3 DNA follows: TGTGCCAGCAGCCGTGGGACTGCCGTCGCAGATACGCAGTATTTT. Amino acid sequence: CASSRGTAVADTQYF.

The chain employs TRBV12-3 or TRBV12-4 and TRBJ1-2; 10 nucleotides match TRBD1. V dropped 9 bases and J dropped 6; count of bases not matched to a gene: 4. CDR3 length: 12 amino acids. CDR3 DNA: TGTGCCAGTGCCGGGACAGGGGATGGCTACACCTTC. Protein sequence: CASAGTGDGYTF.

The rearrangement joins TRBV11-1 to TRBJ2-1; the D is unclear. The CDR3 is 12 amino acids. The V and J ends lost 5 bases and 12 bases respectively, with 14 bases between them. Germline V gene sequence: CDR1 SGHAT, CDR2 FQDESV (reference sequence). In nucleotides, the CDR3 is TGTGCCAGCAGCCTGAGGCGTATGAGGCAGTTCTTC. Translating it yields CASSLRRMRQFF. The full variable domain, its missing parts supplied by reference TRBV11-1 and TRBJ2-1, is EAEVAQSPRYKITEKSQAVAFWCDPISGHATLYWYRQILGQGPELLVQFQDESVVDDSQLPKDRFSAERLKGVDSTLKIQPAELGDSAMYLCASSLRRMRQFFGPGTRLTVL.

J is TRBJ1-2 and V is TRBV2; 7 bases line up with TRBD1. The germline CDR1 and CDR2 sequences are SNHLY and FYNNEI. The CDR3 sequence is 13 residues long. With 6 bases clipped from V and 2 bases from J, the junction kept 3 bases outside the gene matches. CDR3 in amino acids: CASRGTANYGYTF. In DNA, the CDR3 is TGTGCCAGCAGGGGGACAGCGAACTATGGCTACACCTTC. The full variable domain, with the rest looked up from reference TRBV2 and TRBJ1-2, is EPEVTQTPSHQVTQMGQEVILRCVPISNHLYFYWYRQILGQKVEFLVSFYNNEISEKSEIFDDQFSVERPDGSNFTLKIRSTKLEDSAMYFCASRGTANYGYTFGSGTRLTVV.

The CDR3 DNA sequence: TGTGCCAGTAGACAGCGGGGTGGCTACACCTTC. Amino acids: CASRQRGGYTF. The chain is built from TRBV19 and TRBJ1-2; the D is unclear. V was shortened by 6 bases and J by 7 bases, with 9 bases between the two germline ends. The V gene's germline CDR1 is LNHDA and CDR2 SQIVND (reference sequence). There are 11 residues in the CDR3.

The chain uses TRBV5-8 and TRBJ2-1, with D perhaps matching TRBD2 (6 bases). V lost 0 bases to trimming and J lost 4 bases, with 26 bases between them. This CDR3 is built from 20 residues. Germline V gene lookup returns CDR1 SGHTS and CDR2 YDEGEE. CDR3 protein: CASSLGPGTQAPGYYNEQFF. CDR3 in DNA: TGTGCCAGCAGCTTGGGACCCGGGACTCAGGCGCCCGGGTATTACAATGAGCAGTTCTTC. The full variable domain, completed using reference TRBV5-8 and TRBJ2-1, is EAGVTQSPTHLIKTRGQQATLRCSPISGHTSVYWYQQALGLGLQFLLWYDEGEERNRGNFPPRFSGRQFPNYSSELNVNALELEDSALYLCASSLGPGTQAPGYYNEQFFGPGTRLTVL.

V gene TRBV29-1 combines with J gene TRBJ1-4; possible D gene TRBD1, 6 bases. The CDR3 covers 15 residues. Germline lookup yields CDR1 SQVTM and CDR2 ANQGSEA. V lost 6 bases and J 0 bases, leaving 14 bases between the germline ends. CDR3 protein: CSVAYRVATNEKLFF. Here the CDR3 DNA reads TGCAGCGTCGCGTACAGGGTTGCAACTAATGAAAAACTGTTTTTT.

This chain uses TRBV18 with TRBJ1-1; D might be TRBD1 (6 bases). The length of the CDR3 is 21 residues. V dropped 4 bases and J dropped 0 bases, with 30 bases sitting between them. Germline V gives CDR1 KGHSH, CDR2 LQKENI. The CDR3 DNA follows: TGTGCCAGCTCACTTCCCCCAGGATTACAGGGAACGGGAAGCATGAACACTGAAGCTTTCTTT. It encodes CASSLPPGLQGTGSMNTEAFF. The whole variable domain, filled in from reference TRBV18 and TRBJ1-1, reads NAGVMQNPRHLVRRRGQEARLRCSPMKGHSHVYWYRQLPEEGLKFMVYLQKENIIDESGMPKERFSAEFPKEGPSILRIQQVVRGDSAAYFCASSLPPGLQGTGSMNTEAFFGQGTRLTVV.

The chain employs TRBV5-1 and TRBJ1-4; D possibly corresponds to TRBD1 (6 bases). CDR1 and CDR2 from the germline V gene are SGHRS and YFSETQ. The CDR3 consists of 14 residues. Trimming took off 4 bases at V and 4 bases at J, with 11 bases between the two ends. The CDR3 loop is CASSPGAGNEKLFF. For the CDR3, the DNA is TGCGCCAGCAGCCCAGGGGCGGGTAATGAAAAACTGTTTTTT. Combining the CDR3 with reference TRBV5-1 and TRBJ1-4 gives the whole variable domain KAGVTQTPRYLIKTRGQQVTLSCSPISGHRSVSWYQQTPGQGLQFLFEYFSETQRNKGNFPGRFSGRQFSNSRSEMNVSTLELGDSALYLCASSPGAGNEKLFFGSGTQLSVL.

The chain carries TRBV27 and TRBJ2-6; 11 bases map to TRBD1. V trimming: 5 bases; J trimming: 2 bases; junction bases outside the gene matches: 11. Per the germline V gene, CDR1 is MNHEY and CDR2 is SMNVEV (reference sequence). This CDR3 spans 19 amino acids. CDR3 in DNA: TGTGCCAGCAGTCACACCCTCGGACAGGGGGCCGCTGGGGCCAACGTCCTGACTTTC. It translates to CASSHTLGQGAAGANVLTF. Complete variable domain (other parts from reference TRBV27 and TRBJ2-6): EAQVTQNPRYLITVTGKKLTVTCSQNMNHEYMSWYRQDPGLGLRQIYYSMNVEVTDKGDVPEGYKVSRKEKRNFPLILESPSPNQTSLYFCASSHTLGQGAAGANVLTFGAGSRLTVL.

The chain has TRBV11-3 and TRBJ2-7, with 10 nucleotides matching TRBD1. With 1 base clipped from V and 2 bases from J, the junction kept 5 bases outside the gene matches. Per germline, CDR1 SGHNT and CDR2 YENEEA. The CDR3 contains 16 residues. DNA of the CDR3: TGTGCCAGCAGCTTAGCCCTGACAGGGGGCCCCTACGAGCAGTACTTC. Encoded protein: CASSLALTGGPYEQYF.